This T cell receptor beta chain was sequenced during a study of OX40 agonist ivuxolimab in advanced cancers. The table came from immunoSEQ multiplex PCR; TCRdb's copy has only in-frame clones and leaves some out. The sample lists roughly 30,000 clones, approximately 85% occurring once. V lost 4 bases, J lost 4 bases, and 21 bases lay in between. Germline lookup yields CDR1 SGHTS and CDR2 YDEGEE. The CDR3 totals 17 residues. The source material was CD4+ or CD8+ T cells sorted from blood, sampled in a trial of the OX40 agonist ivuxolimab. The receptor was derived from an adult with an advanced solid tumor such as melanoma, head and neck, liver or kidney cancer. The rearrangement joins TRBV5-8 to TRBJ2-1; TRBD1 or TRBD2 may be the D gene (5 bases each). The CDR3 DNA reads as TGTGCCAGCAGCGGGGGTCCCAGGACCCCCGGGTACAATGAGCAGTTCTTC. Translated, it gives CASSGGPRTPGYNEQFF. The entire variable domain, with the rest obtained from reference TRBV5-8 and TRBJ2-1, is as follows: EAGVTQSPTHLIKTRGQQATLRCSPISGHTSVYWYQQALGLGLQFLLWYDEGEERNRGNFPPRFSGRQFPNYSSELNVNALELEDSALYLCASSGGPRTPGYNEQFFGPGTRLTVL.